These 21 T cell receptor beta chains were sequenced from one sample in a study of shared clonotypes between healthy human individuals (dated by TCRdb to 2020 to 2021). Library method: the immunoSEQ multiplex PCR assay. TCRdb limited this immuneACCESS table to in-frame rearrangements with V and J called. A share of clones is missing; checked studies link under half to unresolved V genes, and the rest is unexplained. The sample records about 1.5 million clones, around 98% of which are singletons. The ten largest account for about 0.45% of the sample. The specimen was naive CD4+ T cells sorted from blood. This specimen's cell subset or site label, interpreted: CD45RA+ positively selected. The origin of the receptors is a man aged 30 to 45 in good health.

The rearrangement joins TRBV11-2 to TRBJ1-5; D perhaps matches TRBD1 (5 bases). Trimming took off 0 bases at V and 1 base at J, with 10 bases between the two ends. The CDR3 has 16 amino acids. Per germline, CDR1 SGHAT and CDR2 FQNNGV. The CDR3 nucleotides are TGTGCCAGCAGCTTAGATACGGGGGGAAGCAATCAGCCCCAGCATTTT. Translating it yields CASSLDTGGSNQPQHF.

DNA for the CDR3: TGCGCCAGCAGCCAAGAGAGCGGGAGGGGTAGTGAGCAGTTCTTC. Protein: CASSQESGRGSEQFF. V is TRBV4-1 and J is TRBJ2-1; 10 nucleotides agree with TRBD2. Germline values: CDR1 MGHRA, CDR2 YSYEKL. V gave up 0 bases and J gave up 9 bases; unmatched junction bases: 5. This CDR3 has 15 residues.

The J gene is TRBJ1-1, the V gene TRBV7-9; unclear D gene. Per germline, CDR1 SEHNR and CDR2 FQNEAQ (reference sequence). This CDR3 has 15 amino acids. The V end lost 5 bases, the J end lost 6 bases, and 19 bases lay between the germline ends. The CDR3 loop is CASSPVGSPRAEAFF. The CDR3 DNA sequence: TGTGCCAGCAGCCCCGTGGGCTCCCCGAGGGCTGAAGCTTTCTTT.

The gene calls are TRBV7-8 and TRBJ2-1; TRBD2 agrees at 10 bases. CDR3 size: 18 residues. CDR1 is SGHVS, CDR2 FQNEAQ, per germline. V lost 5 bases to trimming and J lost 4 bases; unmatched junction nucleotides: 14. CDR3 in amino acids: CASSTRGLAGAGYNEQFF. The CDR3 DNA sequence: TGTGCCAGCAGCACCAGGGGGCTAGCGGGAGCTGGGTACAATGAGCAGTTCTTC.

Notes on this clone: The same CDR3 arises from other DNA sequences in this sample as well. The chain carries TRBV14 and TRBJ2-1; the D call may be TRBD1 or TRBD2 (5 bases each). Trimming removed 4 bases from V and 2 bases from J, with 6 bases in between. Germline assignment: CDR1 SGHDN and CDR2 FVKESK. CDR3 length equals 13 residues. The DNA for the CDR3 is TGTGCCAGCAGCCCGGGACCCTACAATGAGCAGTTCTTC. This encodes CASSPGPYNEQFF.

The V call is TRBV1, the J call TRBJ2-6; the DNA was not compared with TRBD1, the D call given in the table. TRBV1 is a pseudogene. The CDR3 extends over 17 amino acids. This CDR3 is CTSSPPGHSSGANVLTF. CDR3 DNA sequence: TGCACCAGCAGCCCCCCGGGACATTCTTCTGGGGCCAACGTCCTGACTTTC.

V is TRBV9 and J is TRBJ2-5, with TRBD1 matching over 7 bases. The germline CDR1 and CDR2 sequences are SGDLS and YYNGEE. This CDR3 is 15 amino acids long. Trimming removed 3 bases from V and 0 bases from J; junction bases left unmatched: 5. The CDR3 coding sequence is TGTGCCAGCAGCGCTTCCGGGACAGACCAAGAGACCCAGTACTTC. Its translation is CASSASGTDQETQYF.

This clone was picked up one time. The chain couples TRBV4-3 to TRBJ2-7; TRBD2 aligns across 8 bases. V was clipped by 0 bases and J by 6 bases; unmatched bases: 1. Germline V CDR1 and CDR2: LGHNA, YSLEER. The length of the CDR3 is 13 residues. The CDR3 protein is CASSQDSGTEQYF. DNA of the CDR3: TGCGCCAGCAGCCAAGATAGCGGGACCGAGCAGTACTTC.

CDR3 in DNA: TGTGCCAGCACGGCAATGCAGGGGGCAAAACTGTTTTTT. Its translation: CASTAMQGAKLFF. V usage is TRBV6-1 and J usage is TRBJ1-4, with 8 nucleotides matching TRBD1. Trimming took 7 bases from V and 10 from J; bases not matched to a gene: 8. Germline-derived CDR1 and CDR2 are MNHNS and SASEGT. The CDR3 contains 13 residues.

For this clone: This same CDR3 is encoded by further DNA sequences in the sample. The chain recombines TRBV18 with TRBJ2-2; tentatively, D is TRBD1 or TRBD2 (5 bases each). The CDR3 is 14 amino acids. Trimming removed 6 bases at V and 3 bases at J, with 11 bases between. Germline V gene sequence: CDR1 KGHSH, CDR2 LQKENI. For the CDR3, the DNA is TGTGCCAGCTCCCCCATGGGGGACACCGGGGAGCTGTTTTTT. Protein: CASSPMGDTGELFF.

This rearrangement joins TRBV5-1 to TRBJ2-7; D may be TRBD1 (5 bases). From germline, CDR1 is SGHRS and CDR2 YFSETQ. The CDR3 loop spans 15 amino acids. The V end lost 0 bases, the J end lost 6 bases, and 16 bases lay between the germline ends. The CDR3 DNA follows: TGCGCCAGCAGCTTGGGGGTCATGCAGGGTATCGAGCAGTACTTC. Protein sequence: CASSLGVMQGIEQYF.

V usage is TRBV19 and J usage is TRBJ2-7; weak D call: TRBD2 (6 bases). There are 15 residues in the CDR3. The germline V and J ends were trimmed by 8 bases and 3 bases, with 20 bases remaining between them. CDR1 and CDR2 (germline): LNHDA, SQIVND (reference sequence). DNA for the CDR3: TGTGCCAGTTCAGACCCCGGGGATAGCGGCTACGAGCAGTACTTC. Its protein product is CASSDPGDSGYEQYF.

The chain carries TRBV28 and TRBJ1-4; D gene ambiguous. Germline V lookup: CDR1 MDHEN, CDR2 SYDVKM. This CDR3 is built from 14 residues. Trimming removed 3 bases from V and 4 bases from J, with 9 bases in between. The CDR3 nucleotides are TGTGCCAGCAGTTTGCTACAGTTTAATGAAAAACTGTTTTTT. Translating it yields CASSLLQFNEKLFF.

Concerning this clone itself: Within the sample, other DNA sequences also encode this same CDR3. The chain combines TRBV9 with TRBJ2-3; 7 nucleotides align to TRBD2. The germline gives CDR1 SGDLS, CDR2 YYNGEE. V shed 4 bases, J shed 2 bases, and the junction held 4 bases outside the gene matches. CDR3 size: 14 residues. The CDR3 here is CASSPRDYTDTQYF. The CDR3 DNA is TGTGCCAGCAGCCCCCGGGACTACACAGATACGCAGTATTTT.

This chain joins TRBV7-3 and TRBJ2-5, with D uncertain. CDR3 size: 13 residues. Germline V lookup: CDR1 SGHTA, CDR2 FQGTGA. The V end was cut by 2 bases, the J end by 5 bases, with 9 bases between. The CDR3 reads CASSLGDGETQYF. DNA of the CDR3: TGTGCCAGCAGCTTAGGAGACGGGGAGACCCAGTACTTC.

The rearrangement links TRBV5-4 to TRBJ2-2; D not certain. Trimming cost V 3 bases and J 0 bases, with 9 bases left between them. Germline V gene data show CDR1 as SGHNT and CDR2 as YYREEE (reference sequence). This CDR3 comprises 15 residues. In nucleotides, the CDR3 is TGTGCCAGCAGCTCATCCCTGGCGAACACCGGGGAGCTGTTTTTT. Its translation is CASSSSLANTGELFF. Full variable domain (outside the CDR3, taken from reference TRBV5-4 and TRBJ2-2): ETGVTQSPTHLIKTRGQQVTLRCSSQSGHNTVSWYQQALGQGPQFIFQYYREEENGRGNFPPRFSGLQFPNYSSELNVNALELDDSALYLCASSSSLANTGELFFGEGSRLTVL.

The chain joins TRBV2 to TRBJ2-7; the match to TRBD2 covers 7 bases. The germline V gene has CDR1 SNHLY and CDR2 FYNNEI. This CDR3 spans 15 amino acids. The ends lost 2 bases at V and 4 bases at J; junction bases unmatched: 8. In DNA form, the CDR3 reads TGTGCCAGCAGTGAATTGGGAGGGAATCGGTACGAGCAGTACTTC. Protein sequence: CASSELGGNRYEQYF.

Notes on this clone: Other DNA sequences in the same sample also yield this CDR3. The rearrangement links TRBV28 to TRBJ2-7; unclear D gene. With 3 bases removed from V and 0 bases from J, the gap between germline ends came to 6 bases. CDR3 length: 13 residues. Per germline, CDR1 MDHEN and CDR2 SYDVKM. CDR3 amino acids: CASSLPSSYEQYF. The DNA for the CDR3 is TGTGCCAGCAGTTTGCCCTCCTCCTACGAGCAGTACTTC.

CDR3 nucleotide sequence: TGTGCCAGCAGCTTAAACCCACAAAAGTACAATGAGCAGTTCTTC. Translating it yields CASSLNPQKYNEQFF. The chain recombines TRBV7-3 with TRBJ2-1, with unresolved D. V was clipped by 1 base and J by 4 bases, with 11 bases between them. Germline V gives CDR1 SGHTA, CDR2 FQGTGA. The CDR3 consists of 15 residues.

This clone occurred once. The chain uses TRBV7-6 and TRBJ2-7; the D gene is possibly TRBD1 (6 bases). V lost 5 bases, J lost 2 bases, and 13 bases lay in between. Germline V gene lookup returns CDR1 SGHVS and CDR2 FNYEAQ. The CDR3 totals 14 residues. CDR3 coding DNA: TGTGCCAGCAGCGATCCGGGACAAACCTACGAGCAGTACTTC. Translated, it gives CASSDPGQTYEQYF.

The chain joins TRBV5-4 to TRBJ1-1; the D is unclear. With 3 bases removed from V and 0 bases from J, the gap between germline ends came to 9 bases. This CDR3 has 14 amino acids. Per germline, CDR1 SGHNT and CDR2 YYREEE (reference sequence). This CDR3 is CASSSKKMNTEAFF. The CDR3 DNA sequence: TGTGCCAGCAGCTCAAAAAAGATGAACACTGAAGCTTTCTTT.